This T cell receptor beta chain is drawn from a study of blood T cell repertoires in COVID-19. At the level of the study: Acute and convalescent COVID-19 samples came from the United States, Italy and Spain. Sources were T cells, B-cell-depleted T cells, or PBMCs; the material itself was cDNA or gDNA.

Assay: immunoSEQ multiplex PCR; the TCRdb copy retains only in-frame clones and omits some. This sample has over 35,000 clones, with roughly nine tenths found just once. Between the trimmed V and J ends, which lost 5 bases and 7 bases, there was a span of 9 bases. Per germline, CDR1 SNHLY and CDR2 FYNNEI. CDR3 length: 13 amino acids. The sequence derives from a man in his 70s with active COVID-19. The chain is built from TRBV2 and TRBJ1-6, with D unresolved. The specimen sequenced was peripheral blood. The CDR3 loop is CASSLRLNSPLHF. The CDR3 nucleotides are TGTGCCAGCAGTCTCCGTCTCAATTCACCCCTCCACTTT.